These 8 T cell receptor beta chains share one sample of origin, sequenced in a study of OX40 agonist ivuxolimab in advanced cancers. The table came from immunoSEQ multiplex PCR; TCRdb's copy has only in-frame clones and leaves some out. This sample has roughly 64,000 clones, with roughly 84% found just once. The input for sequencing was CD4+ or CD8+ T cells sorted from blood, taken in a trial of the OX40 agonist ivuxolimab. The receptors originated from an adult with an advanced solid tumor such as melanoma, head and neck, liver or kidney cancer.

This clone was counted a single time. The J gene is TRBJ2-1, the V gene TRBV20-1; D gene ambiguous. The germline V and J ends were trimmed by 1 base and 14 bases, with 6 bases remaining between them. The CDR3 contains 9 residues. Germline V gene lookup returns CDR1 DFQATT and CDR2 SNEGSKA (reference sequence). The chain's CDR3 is CSARVSEFF. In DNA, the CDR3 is TGCAGTGCTAGAGTCTCGGAGTTCTTC.

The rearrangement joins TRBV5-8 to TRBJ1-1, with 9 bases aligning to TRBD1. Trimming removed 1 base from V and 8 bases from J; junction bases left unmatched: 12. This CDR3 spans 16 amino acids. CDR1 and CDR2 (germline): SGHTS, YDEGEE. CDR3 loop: CASSLFWPRQGVEAFF. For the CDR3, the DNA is TGTGCCAGCAGCTTGTTTTGGCCTCGACAGGGGGTGGAAGCTTTCTTT.

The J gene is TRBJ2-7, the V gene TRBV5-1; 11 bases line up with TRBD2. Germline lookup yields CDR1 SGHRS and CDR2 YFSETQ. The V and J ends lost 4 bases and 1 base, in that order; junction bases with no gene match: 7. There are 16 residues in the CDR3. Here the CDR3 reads CASSLSLAGGSYEQYF. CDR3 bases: TGCGCCAGCAGCCTTAGTCTAGCGGGAGGTTCCTACGAGCAGTACTTC.

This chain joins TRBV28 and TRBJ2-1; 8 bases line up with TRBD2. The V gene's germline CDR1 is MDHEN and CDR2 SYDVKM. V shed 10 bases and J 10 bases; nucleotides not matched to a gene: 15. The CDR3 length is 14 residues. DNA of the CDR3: TGTGCCACCATATCACCGGGACTAGTGTCCGAGCAGTTCTTC. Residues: CATISPGLVSEQFF.

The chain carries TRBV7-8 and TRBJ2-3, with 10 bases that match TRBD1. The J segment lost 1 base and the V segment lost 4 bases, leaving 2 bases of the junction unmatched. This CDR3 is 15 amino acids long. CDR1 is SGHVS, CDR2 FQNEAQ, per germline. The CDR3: CASSSGTGGTDTQYF. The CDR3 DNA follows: TGTGCCAGCAGCTCCGGGACAGGGGGCACAGATACGCAGTATTTT.

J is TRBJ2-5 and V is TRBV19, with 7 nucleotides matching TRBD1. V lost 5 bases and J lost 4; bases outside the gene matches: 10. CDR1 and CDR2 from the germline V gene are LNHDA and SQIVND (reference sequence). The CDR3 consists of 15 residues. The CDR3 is CASSFDRASPETQYF. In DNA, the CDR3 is TGTGCCAGTAGTTTTGACAGGGCCTCTCCAGAGACCCAGTACTTC.

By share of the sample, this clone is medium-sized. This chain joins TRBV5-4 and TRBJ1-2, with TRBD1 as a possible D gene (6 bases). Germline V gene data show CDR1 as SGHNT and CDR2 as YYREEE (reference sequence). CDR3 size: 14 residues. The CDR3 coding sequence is TGTGCGACGACACAGGGTACCACTAACTATGGCTACACCTTC. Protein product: CATTQGTTNYGYTF.

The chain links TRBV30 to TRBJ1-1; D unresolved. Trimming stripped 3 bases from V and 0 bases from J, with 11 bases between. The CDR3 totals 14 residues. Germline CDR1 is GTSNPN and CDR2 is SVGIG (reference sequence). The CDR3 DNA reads TGTGCCTGGAGCGTCCGATCCGTGAACACTGAAGCTTTCTTT. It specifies CAWSVRSVNTEAFF.